The present T cell receptor (beta chain) was sequenced within a study of blood T cells in healthy people across ages. Points from the study as a whole: Estimates drawn from one million T cells were deemed to understate diversity.

Combining a sample-barcoded 5' primer with a J-beta primer mix, a second PCR ran for about 6 to 11 cycles. TCRdb reprocessed the 5' RACE reads via MiXCR and lists one record per CDR3 protein. The table records over 1.5 million distinct CDR3 sequences, around half of them present only once. Trimming cost V 6 bases and J 7 bases, with 18 bases left between them. CDR3 size: 14 residues. Germline V lookup: CDR1 MNHEY, CDR2 SMNVEV (reference sequence). A note on this clonotype: Its antigen remains unidentified.

V gene TRBV27 combines with J gene TRBJ1-2; D is possibly TRBD1 (6 bases). What was sequenced was blood. The clonotype originates from a woman between 40 and 55 years old in good health. The CDR3 loop is CASSPRQVGSGYTF. Written as DNA, the CDR3 is TGTGCCAGCAGCCCCCGACAGGTGGGGTCTGGCTACACCTTC.